The sample holds many counts of the clone carrying this TCR beta chain. Its specificity is unknown. Other DNA sequences of this sample code for an identical CDR3. Roughly 280 ng DNA, 30,000 or so T cell genomes, went into unsorted PBMC replicate PCRs. Spread over ten immunoSEQ deep assay plates, unsorted PBMC DNA underwent sequencing. The authors' processing: Filtering differed because ImmunoSEQ produced junction-only sequences that carried no quality scores. The repertoire was sequenced with immunoSEQ multiplex PCR; TCRdb's copy has only in-frame clones and lacks some. The DNA gave D and trimming, while V, J and clone size come from that table. This sample yields hundreds of thousands of clones, of which roughly three quarters are seen a single time; approximately 12% belongs to the top ten. The data belong to a study of shared clonotypes between healthy human individuals. Study-level findings and limits: Clonotype sharing among donors likely depends on sequencing depth.

The receptor was derived from a woman aged 40 to 50 in good health. Some clones in this sample may be carry-over from other donors' samples. The sequenced material came from PBMCs.

The CDR3 reads CSAGTGDTGELFF. Written as DNA, the CDR3 is TGCAGCGCTGGGACAGGGGACACCGGGGAGCTGTTTTTT. V usage is TRBV29-1 and J usage is TRBJ2-2; TRBD1 aligns across 10 bases. V gave up 7 bases and J gave up 3 bases; unmatched junction bases: 2. From germline, CDR1 is SQVTM and CDR2 ANQGSEA. This CDR3 spans 13 amino acids.